The 8 T cell receptor beta chains in this list originate from one sample, sequenced in a study of shared clonotypes between healthy human individuals. Some clones are missing from TCRdb's copy, which holds only in-frame ones; the method was immunoSEQ multiplex PCR. The profile shows about 1.5 million clones, under 99% of them singletons. The specimen was naive CD4+ T cells sorted from blood. Subset indicated: CD45RA+ positively selected. These receptors were obtained from a man in his thirties or forties in good health.

The chain links TRBV5-1 to TRBJ2-1; D gene uncertain. Germline CDR1 and CDR2: SGHRS and YFSETQ. V gave up 0 bases and J gave up 12 bases, with 13 bases separating them. This CDR3 has 13 amino acids. CDR3 sequence: CASSLDLGGWQFF. In DNA, the CDR3 is TGCGCCAGCAGCTTGGACCTAGGCGGTTGGCAGTTCTTC.

The CDR3 nucleotides are TGTGCCAGTAGTAGCCGGGGGGACACCGGGGAGCTGTTTTTT. This codes for CASSSRGDTGELFF. This chain connects TRBV19 to TRBJ2-2; 7 nucleotides agree with TRBD2. CDR3 length equals 14 residues. Trimming at V came to 4 bases and at J to 3 bases, leaving 2 bases not matched to a gene. Germline V gene sequence: CDR1 LNHDA, CDR2 SQIVND (reference sequence).

This sequence joins TRBV5-4 and TRBJ2-2; 10 bases are a match to TRBD1. CDR3 length: 17 amino acids. The V segment lost 4 bases and the J segment 5 bases; nucleotides outside the gene matches: 11. Per germline, CDR1 SGHNT and CDR2 YYREEE (reference sequence). The CDR3 DNA sequence: TGTGCCAGCAGCCCGGCCGACAGGGGGCCCGGGACCGGGGAGCTGTTTTTT. Residues: CASSPADRGPGTGELFF.

The genes are TRBV7-2 and TRBJ1-1, with 7 bases matching TRBD1. This CDR3 spans 13 amino acids. The germline V gene has CDR1 SGHTA and CDR2 FQGNSA. The V segment lost 5 bases and the J segment 3 bases; nucleotides outside the gene matches: 3. The CDR3, as DNA: TGTGCCAGCAGCCCTGACAGGGACACTGAAGCTTTCTTT. This encodes CASSPDRDTEAFF.

On this clone: This sample includes further DNA sequences coding for the same CDR3. The chain combines TRBV28 with TRBJ2-3; D uncertain. The germline V gene encodes CDR1 MDHEN and CDR2 SYDVKM. V shed 3 bases and J shed 2 bases, with 6 bases lying between them. This CDR3 is 13 amino acids long. This chain's CDR3 is CASSFSNTDTQYF. CDR3 bases: TGTGCCAGCAGTTTTTCAAACACAGATACGCAGTATTTT.

The rearrangement links TRBV10-3 to TRBJ2-1; 7 bases line up with TRBD1. The trim removed 4 bases at V and 9 bases at J, leaving 9 bases unmatched. The CDR3 runs 14 residues. Germline CDR1 ENHRY, CDR2 SYGVKD. In DNA form, the CDR3 reads TGTGCCATCAGTGTTATGACAGGGATTGGTGAGCAGTTCTTC. Encoded protein: CAISVMTGIGEQFF.

The rearrangement joins TRBV7-6 to TRBJ2-2; D is unresolved. This CDR3 spans 13 amino acids. Looked up from germline, CDR1 is SGHVS and CDR2 is FNYEAQ. Trimming pared 6 bases from V and 3 bases from J, leaving 8 bases between. CDR3: CASSTEYTGELFF. CDR3 bases: TGTGCCAGCAGTACAGAGTACACCGGGGAGCTGTTTTTT. Full variable domain (missing parts from reference TRBV7-6 and TRBJ2-2): GAGVSQSPRYKVTKRGQDVALRCDPISGHVSLYWYRQALGQGPEFLTYFNYEAQQDKSGLPNDRFSAERPEGSISTLTIQRTEQRDSAMYRCASSTEYTGELFFGEGSRLTVL.

J is TRBJ2-7 and V is TRBV6-6; 7 bases map to TRBD1. The V gene end was trimmed by 4 bases and the J gene end by 9 bases; junction bases not matched to a gene: 3. Germline V lookup: CDR1 MNHNY, CDR2 SVGAGI (reference sequence). The CDR3 covers 11 residues. DNA of the CDR3: TGTGCCAGCAGTTCTCGGACAGGGCAGTACTTC. Translation: CASSSRTGQYF.